The source of this T cell receptor beta chain is a study of T cells in tumors and immune-related adverse events. Measured with immunoSEQ multiplex PCR; TCRdb has only the in-frame clones, and not every one. The table shows fewer than 25,000 clones, with 75% to 95% occurring only once. CDR1 is SGHNT, CDR2 YENEEA, per germline. V was clipped by 4 bases and J by 4 bases, with 4 bases between them. The CDR3 length is 12 residues. The chain is built from TRBV11-3 and TRBJ2-2; unclear D gene. Sequenced material: lymph node tissue, taken from a patient treated with anti-PD-1 therapy. The clonotype was recovered from a female donor with metastatic renal cell carcinoma. CDR3 in DNA: TGTGCCAGCAGCTCCTCCACCGGGGAGCTGTTTTTT. This gives the protein CASSSSTGELFF.